The sequence of this T cell receptor beta chain was determined in a study of blood T cell repertoires in COVID-19. Background on the study: Both acute and convalescent COVID-19 samples were obtained from the United States, Italy and Spain. Sources were T cells, B-cell-depleted T cells, or PBMCs; the material itself was cDNA or gDNA.

Under the authors' procedure: How many nucleated cells were present was estimated from reference gene primer amplification. Here immunoSEQ multiplex PCR was the method, and the copy in TCRdb shows in-frame clones only, minus some. V and J calls and clone size are as listed in that table; D and trimming were resolved from the DNA. The sample carries about 36,000 clones, 70% to 90% recorded once. The V and J ends lost 6 bases and 0 bases respectively, with 12 bases between them. Germline CDR1 LNHDA, CDR2 SQIVND (reference sequence). This CDR3 is built from 15 residues. The J gene is TRBJ1-3, the V gene TRBV19; a possible D gene is TRBD1 (6 bases). The sequence came from a human donor in a cohort sampled during active or convalescent COVID-19. The donor label of this sample is uncertain. The source material was peripheral blood. This CDR3 is CASRTGHGSGNTIYF. CDR3 DNA: TGTGCCAGTAGAACGGGACACGGCTCTGGAAACACCATATATTTT. The full variable domain, completed using reference TRBV19 and TRBJ1-3, is DGGITQSPKYLFRKEGQNVTLSCEQNLNHDAMYWYRQDPGQGLRLIYYSQIVNDFQKGDIAEGYSVSREKKESFPLTVTSAQKNPTAFYLCASRTGHGSGNTIYFGEGSWLTVV.